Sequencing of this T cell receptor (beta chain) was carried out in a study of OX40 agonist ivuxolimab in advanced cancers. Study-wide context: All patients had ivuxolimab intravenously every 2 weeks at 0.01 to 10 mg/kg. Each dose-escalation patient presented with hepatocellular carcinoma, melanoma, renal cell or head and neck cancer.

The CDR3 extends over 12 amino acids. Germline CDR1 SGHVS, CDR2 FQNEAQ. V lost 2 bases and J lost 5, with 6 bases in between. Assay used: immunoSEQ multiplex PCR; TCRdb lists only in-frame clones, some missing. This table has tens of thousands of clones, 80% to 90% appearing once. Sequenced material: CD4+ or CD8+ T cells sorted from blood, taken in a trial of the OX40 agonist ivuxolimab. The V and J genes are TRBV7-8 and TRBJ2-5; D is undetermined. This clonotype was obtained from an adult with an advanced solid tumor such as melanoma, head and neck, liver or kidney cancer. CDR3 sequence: CASSLPTETQYF. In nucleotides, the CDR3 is TGTGCCAGCAGCTTACCCACGGAGACCCAGTACTTC.